This T cell receptor beta chain was found in a study of cytomegalovirus exposure and HLA in healthy donors. Germline V CDR1 and CDR2: GTSNPN, SVGIG (reference sequence). The CDR3 sequence is 14 residues long. Losses at the gene ends were 1 base for V and 10 bases for J; bases not matched to a gene: 5. Researchers ran the PCR with 60 Vbeta and 13 Jbeta primers. Sequencing used immunoSEQ multiplex PCR; TCRdb keeps in-frame clones, though not all of them. The table lists around 100,000 clones, more than 60% of them singletons. Study-level results: More clonal expansion characterized HLA-associated TCR beta chains than equally common others in a later analysis. Judged likely to be a sequencing artifact was a cluster of highly shared sequence variants. One variant, a missense change in DCLRE1C, was linked in a later analysis to TCR beta V- and J-gene trimming.

About this clone itself: Antigen specificity is unknown. Other DNA sequences within the sample encode an identical CDR3.

The chain couples TRBV30 to TRBJ2-1, with 12 positions matching TRBD2. The clonotype comes from a female donor in good health and CMV-seropositive. Sequencing was performed on PBMCs. The CDR3 sequence: CAWSASGGAREQFF. CDR3 DNA sequence: TGTGCCTGGAGTGCTAGCGGGGGGGCCCGGGAGCAGTTCTTC.